This T cell receptor beta chain was found in a study of T cell responses to AZD1222 COVID-19 vaccine. General observations from the study: There were repertoire samples only from the period after the peak T cell response. Spike-wide coverage was observed for vaccine-associated CD4 TCRs, with dominant responses at 160-218 and 743-854. The donor group comprised mostly white British people and more females; the analysis possibly underestimated clonal diversity.

Of note for this clone: Antigen specificity is unknown.

Clones were read by immunoSEQ multiplex PCR, and TCRdb kept only the in-frame ones, dropping some. Of approximately 60,000 clones in the sample, 76% were seen once. The receptor was derived from an adult in good health. The sequencing used peripheral blood, collected on day 0 of AZD1222 vaccination.

The CDR3 region is CASSPRVGGGNSPLHF. As DNA, the CDR3 is TGTGCCAGCAGCCCCAGAGTTGGCGGGGGGAATTCACCCCTCCACTTT. The rearrangement uses TRBV9 and TRBJ1-6; possibly TRBD1 for D (5 bases). Looked up from germline, CDR1 is SGDLS and CDR2 is YYNGEE. CDR3 size: 16 residues. The V end lost 4 bases, the J end lost 7 bases, and 18 bases lay between the germline ends.